This is a list of T cell receptor beta chains from one sample in a study of radiotherapy plus CTLA-4 blockade in lung cancer. Assay used: immunoSEQ multiplex PCR; TCRdb lists only in-frame clones, some missing. This table holds fewer than 65,000 clones, just under 85% found once. The sample consisted of peripheral blood, taken from a patient treated with radiotherapy plus ipilimumab. The receptors were gathered from a human donor with non-small cell lung cancer whose response to radiotherapy plus ipilimumab could not be evaluated. Each CDR3 is given with its conserved first and last residue. D genes are given only for firm matches. Clone size is given for some rows only: seen once, a few or many times, or a class if the clone is expanded.

D,J,length,size,V,DNA,CDR3
.,TRBJ2-3,16,.,TRBV4-3,TGCGCCAGCAGCCAAGTTTACCGGAGGCCCACAGATACGCAGTATTTT,CASSQVYRRPTDTQYF
.,TRBJ1-2,14,.,TRBV6-5,TGTGCCAGCAGAGGTCGCGGGGAAGGATGGGGCTACACCTTC,CASRGRGEGWGYTF
TRBD1,TRBJ2-5,18,.,TRBV4-1,TGCGCCAGCAGCCAAGAAAGGATAGGGACAGGGGGCGGAGAGACCCAGTACTTC,CASSQERIGTGGGETQYF
.,TRBJ1-1,15,.,TRBV10-2,TGCGCCAGCAGTGAGAGCGCAGGGGAGAACACTGAAGCTTTCTTT,CASSESAGENTEAFF
TRBD1,TRBJ1-2,14,.,TRBV18,TGTGCCAGCTCACCGGGACAGGGGATTGATGGCTACACCTTC,CASSPGQGIDGYTF
TRBD2,TRBJ2-7,15,.,TRBV7-2,TGTGCCAGCAGCCCCGGAGTGGGGCTAGCGGGAGTTCAGTACTTC,CASSPGVGLAGVQYF
.,TRBJ1-1,15,.,TRBV9,TGTGCCAGCAGCGTAGATCAAACATTCAACACTGAAGCTTTCTTT,CASSVDQTFNTEAFF
.,TRBJ2-7,13,.,TRBV19,TGTGCCAGTAGTGTGGGGGGCTCCTACGAGCAGTACTTC,CASSVGGSYEQYF
TRBD2,TRBJ2-4,16,.,TRBV7-9,TGTGCCAGCAGCTCCACTAGCGGGGGGGCCAAAAACATTCAGTACTTC,CASSSTSGGAKNIQYF
TRBD2,TRBJ2-1,18,once,TRBV18,TGTGCCAGCTCACCCCAAAGGACTAGCGGACTCCTACATAATGAGCAGTTCTTC,CASSPQRTSGLLHNEQFF
TRBD2,TRBJ2-7,14,few,TRBV5-4,TGTGCCAGCAGCCGAGACCTAGCGGGAGTGGAGCAGTACTTC,CASSRDLAGVEQYF
TRBD1,TRBJ1-1,17,.,TRBV12-5,TGTGCTAGTGGTTTGGGGGGACAGGCCGTAATGAACACTGAAGCTTTCTTT,CASGLGGQAVMNTEAFF
TRBD1,TRBJ2-7,14,once,TRBV5-1,TGCGCCAGCAGCACCATGACAGGGTCCTACGAGCAGTACTTC,CASSTMTGSYEQYF
.,TRBJ2-1,15,.,TRBV29-1,TGCAGCGTTGCTGGACGGGAGATCTCCTACAATGAGCAGTTCTTC,CSVAGREISYNEQFF
.,TRBJ1-3,14,.,TRBV7-9,TGTGCCAGCAGCTTAACCCAGGCTGGAAACACCATATATTTT,CASSLTQAGNTIYF
TRBD2,TRBJ2-1,15,.,TRBV18,TGTGCCAGCTCACCACCTAGCGGGAGGGCCGGCCCCCAGTTCTTC,CASSPPSGRAGPQFF
TRBD2,TRBJ2-1,16,.,TRBV5-5,TGTGCCAGCAGACTTTCGGCACTAGCGTTCCACAATGAGCAGTTCTTC,CASRLSALAFHNEQFF
TRBD1,TRBJ1-1,14,.,TRBV27,TGTGCCAGCAGTTGGAGGACAGGGAACACTGAAGCTTTCTTT,CASSWRTGNTEAFF
.,TRBJ1-4,11,.,TRBV10-3,TGTGCCACCCAGGATAATGAAAAACTGTTTTTT,CATQDNEKLFF
TRBD2,TRBJ2-5,15,.,TRBV6-1,TGTGCCAGCAGTACGACTAGCGGGGGAAAAGAGACCCAGTACTTC,CASSTTSGGKETQYF
TRBD1,TRBJ2-1,15,.,TRBV4-1,TGCGCCAGCAGCCAAGCGGCCGGGACAGGGGATGAGCAGTTCTTC,CASSQAAGTGDEQFF
TRBD1,TRBJ1-5,14,.,TRBV7-8,TGCGCCAGCAGCCAGACAGGGGGAAATCAGCCCCAGCATTTT,CASSQTGGNQPQHF
.,TRBJ2-1,15,.,TRBV14,TGTGCCAGCAGCCCTCGGGTCAGCTCCTACAATGAGCAGTTCTTC,CASSPRVSSYNEQFF
.,TRBJ2-5,13,once,TRBV5-1,TGCGCCAGCAGCTTTGGGGGCCCAGAGACCCAGTACTTC,CASSFGGPETQYF
TRBD2,TRBJ2-7,16,.,TRBV18,TGTGCCAGCTCACCACGAGGACTAGCGGGAGAGACCGAGCAGTACTTC,CASSPRGLAGETEQYF
.,TRBJ1-2,12,.,TRBV10-3,TGTGCCATCAGACAGGGAAACTATGGCTACACCTTC,CAIRQGNYGYTF
.,TRBJ1-1,15,few,TRBV19,TGTGCCAGTAGTACCTTTGACAGATGGAACACTGAAGCTTTCTTT,CASSTFDRWNTEAFF
TRBD1,TRBJ2-7,14,.,TRBV7-2,TGTGCCAGCAGCTTACAGGGGGACTCCTACGAGCAGTACTTC,CASSLQGDSYEQYF
.,TRBJ2-4,15,.,TRBV4-1,TGCGCCAGCAGCCAATACGGGACTGCCAAAAACATTCAGTACTTC,CASSQYGTAKNIQYF
TRBD2,TRBJ2-1,12,.,TRBV2,TGTGCGCTTGGGGGGGAATACAATGAGCAGTTCTTC,CALGGEYNEQFF
.,TRBJ1-2,14,.,TRBV5-1,TGCGCCAGCAGCGCTACAGACCCTAACTATGGCTACACCTTC,CASSATDPNYGYTF
.,TRBJ1-1,13,.,TRBV28,TGTGCCAGCAGGGTTTCGGGGAGAGACGAAGTTTTCTTT,CASRVSGRDEVFF
.,TRBJ1-1,16,.,TRBV27,TGTGCCAGCAGTTTAATCGGGGGGCGCAGGTACACTGAAGCTTTCTTT,CASSLIGGRRYTEAFF
.,TRBJ2-3,14,.,TRBV6-1,TGTGCCAGCTTTGCGGGGACTCCCGGGGATACGCAGTATTTT,CASFAGTPGDTQYF
TRBD2,TRBJ2-2,15,.,TRBV6-5,TGTGCCAGCAGCTCCTGGCAGCGGGGCACCGGGGAGCTGTTTTTT,CASSSWQRGTGELFF
TRBD1,TRBJ2-5,18,.,TRBV5-1,TGCGCCAGCAGCCGTCCCGGGACAGGGTTCAGGTCCCAAGAGACCCAGTACTTC,CASSRPGTGFRSQETQYF
.,TRBJ1-5,13,.,TRBV7-2,TGTGCCAGCAGCTTATCAGGCAATCAGCCCCAGCATTTT,CASSLSGNQPQHF